This T cell receptor (beta chain) was identified in a study of cytomegalovirus exposure and HLA in healthy donors. In the PCR, 60 Vbeta and 13 Jbeta primers were used. Only in-frame clones appear in the TCRdb table, and some are missing; sequencing was by immunoSEQ multiplex PCR. The table includes roughly 200,000 clones, 75% to 90% detected once. The CDR3 is made up of 13 amino acids. The V and J ends lost 5 bases and 5 bases respectively, with 15 bases between them. Germline loops: CDR1 SQVTM, CDR2 ANQGSEA. This clone has only one observation. The V and J genes are TRBV29-1 and TRBJ1-1; D might be TRBD1 (6 bases). This TCR derives from a boy younger than 18 in good health and CMV-seronegative. Sequenced: PBMCs. The CDR3 bases are TGCAGCGTTCTTGTGGGGGCGTTTACTGAAGCTTTCTTT. Translation gives CSVLVGAFTEAFF.